The 14 T cell receptor beta chains reported below all come from one sample, sequenced in a study of cytomegalovirus exposure and HLA in healthy donors. The PCR had 60 Vbeta and 13 Jbeta primers. Only in-frame clones appear in the TCRdb table, and some are missing; sequencing was by immunoSEQ multiplex PCR. This sample lists roughly 50,000 clones; its ten largest clones have about 6%. Input material: PBMCs. These TCRs come from a male donor in good health and CMV-seropositive.

The J gene is TRBJ1-1, the V gene TRBV5-1, with 10 bases lining up with TRBD1. With 6 bases clipped from V and 3 bases from J, the junction kept 5 bases outside the gene matches. CDR1 and CDR2 from the germline V gene are SGHRS and YFSETQ. The CDR3 runs to 14 residues. CDR3 coding DNA: TGCGCCAGCACCCGGGACAGGGGCGACACTGAAGCTTTCTTT. It codes for CASTRDRGDTEAFF.

This chain links TRBV7-9 with TRBJ1-2; D is uncertain. There are 15 residues in the CDR3. Germline CDR1 and CDR2: SEHNR and FQNEAQ (reference sequence). Trimming stripped 5 bases from V and 8 bases from J, with 21 bases between. The CDR3 region has the DNA TGTGCCAGCAGCGCCCCCGGCGGGGAAATTTGGGGCTACACCTTC. Translated: CASSAPGGEIWGYTF. The full variable domain, with the rest looked up from reference TRBV7-9 and TRBJ1-2, is DTGVSQNPRHKITKRGQNVTFRCDPISEHNRLYWYRQTLGQGPEFLTYFQNEAQLEKSRLLSDRFSAERPKGSFSTLEIQRTEQGDSAMYLCASSAPGGEIWGYTFGSGTRLTVV.

V is TRBV5-1 and J is TRBJ2-2, with 7 bases identical to TRBD2. Germline trimming cut 0 bases from V and 4 bases from J; bases unmatched to any gene: 0. The germline V gene encodes CDR1 SGHRS and CDR2 YFSETQ. The CDR3 has 14 amino acids. CDR3 sequence: CASSLGGGTGELFF. Here the CDR3 DNA reads TGCGCCAGCAGCTTGGGCGGGGGCACCGGGGAGCTGTTTTTT.

The V gene is TRBV9, the J gene TRBJ2-1; 7 bases map to TRBD1. Germline V gives CDR1 SGDLS, CDR2 YYNGEE. The CDR3 consists of 15 residues. The V and J ends lost 0 bases and 4 bases, in that order; junction bases with no gene match: 4. The DNA of the CDR3 is TGTGCCAGCAGCGTAGAGGGACAGACATACAATGAGCAGTTCTTC. It codes for CASSVEGQTYNEQFF.

The chain recombines TRBV15 with TRBJ1-3, with TRBD1 as a possible D gene (6 bases). The germline gives CDR1 LNHNV, CDR2 YYDKDF (reference sequence). V was pared by 2 bases and J by 1 base, with 15 bases between. This CDR3 has 17 amino acids. CDR3 coding DNA: TGTGCCACCAGCAGATTAAGGACAGAAATATCTGGAAACACCATATATTTT. Amino acids: CATSRLRTEISGNTIYF.

The J gene is TRBJ2-3, the V gene TRBV2; no clear D. Trimming removed 10 bases at V and 6 bases at J, with 11 bases between. This CDR3 has 11 amino acids. The germline V gene encodes CDR1 SNHLY and CDR2 FYNNEI. This chain's CDR3 is CATRPGDTQYF. As DNA, the CDR3 is TGTGCCACTCGCCCCGGGGATACGCAGTATTTT.

The chain is built from TRBV19 and TRBJ1-1, with D unclear. The CDR3 is 14 amino acids. V was trimmed by 1 base and J by 8 bases, leaving 14 bases between them. CDR1 LNHDA and CDR2 SQIVND come from the germline V gene (reference sequence). In DNA form, the CDR3 reads TGTGCCAGTAGTATAGTCGGTAAAGGAGGGGAAGCTTTCTTT. This translates into CASSIVGKGGEAFF.

This chain links TRBV6-4 with TRBJ1-2, with 7 bases lining up with TRBD1. Germline V gene data show CDR1 as MRHNA and CDR2 as SNTAGT. V dropped 4 bases and J dropped 4; count of bases not matched to a gene: 3. The CDR3 extends over 13 amino acids. CDR3 loop: CASSVGGSYGYTF. The CDR3 coding sequence is TGTGCCAGCAGTGTAGGGGGCAGCTATGGCTACACCTTC.

The V gene is TRBV7-6, the J gene TRBJ2-5; D might be TRBD2 (6 bases). The CDR3 runs to 15 residues. In germline, CDR1 is SGHVS, CDR2 FNYEAQ. V was clipped by 5 bases and J by 5 bases, with 18 bases between them. The CDR3 DNA reads TGTGCCAGCAGCCCCATGTCGGGGGTGTCGGAGACCCAGTACTTC. Its protein product is CASSPMSGVSETQYF.

V is TRBV2 and J is TRBJ2-3, with D perhaps matching TRBD1 (5 bases). The CDR3 is 14 residues long. Looked up from germline, CDR1 is SNHLY and CDR2 is FYNNEI. V dropped 8 bases and J dropped 1 base, with 13 bases sitting between them. The CDR3 sequence is CASLGLRGTDTQYF. In DNA form, the CDR3 reads TGTGCCAGCTTGGGGCTTAGGGGCACAGATACGCAGTATTTT.

CDR3 protein: CASSDVLAPETQYF. The CDR3 region has the DNA TGTGCCAGCAGTGACGTCCTAGCCCCAGAGACCCAGTACTTC. The rearrangement uses TRBV2 and TRBJ2-5; D is possibly TRBD2 (5 bases). This CDR3 spans 14 amino acids. The V and J ends lost 3 bases and 4 bases respectively, with 12 bases between them. Germline assignment: CDR1 SNHLY and CDR2 FYNNEI.

The V call is TRBV6-5, the J call TRBJ2-7; 10 bases align to TRBD2. CDR3 length: 14 residues. Germline CDR1 is MNHEY and CDR2 is SVGAGI. The V and J ends lost 1 base and 5 bases, in that order; junction bases with no gene match: 2. This chain's CDR3 is CASSYYSGGNEQYF. The CDR3 DNA reads as TGTGCCAGCAGTTACTATAGCGGGGGGAACGAGCAGTACTTC.

The chain recombines TRBV4-3 with TRBJ2-6; 12 bases align to TRBD1. CDR1 is LGHNA, CDR2 YSLEER, per germline. Unmatched junction bases numbered 12, after V lost 2 bases and J lost 1 base. The CDR3 is made up of 21 amino acids. The CDR3 bases are TGCGCCAGCAGCCAACAACCGCCGGGACAGGGGGCATTATCTGGGGCCAACGTCCTGACTTTC. Encoded protein: CASSQQPPGQGALSGANVLTF.

The gene calls are TRBV7-9 and TRBJ2-3; TRBD2 agrees at 10 bases. V shed 5 bases and J 4 bases; nucleotides not matched to a gene: 6. Germline V gives CDR1 SEHNR, CDR2 FQNEAQ (reference sequence). The CDR3 extends over 15 amino acids. CDR3 nucleotide sequence: TGTGCCAGCAGCACAGCTAGCGGGGGTGCAGATACGCAGTATTTT. This encodes CASSTASGGADTQYF.